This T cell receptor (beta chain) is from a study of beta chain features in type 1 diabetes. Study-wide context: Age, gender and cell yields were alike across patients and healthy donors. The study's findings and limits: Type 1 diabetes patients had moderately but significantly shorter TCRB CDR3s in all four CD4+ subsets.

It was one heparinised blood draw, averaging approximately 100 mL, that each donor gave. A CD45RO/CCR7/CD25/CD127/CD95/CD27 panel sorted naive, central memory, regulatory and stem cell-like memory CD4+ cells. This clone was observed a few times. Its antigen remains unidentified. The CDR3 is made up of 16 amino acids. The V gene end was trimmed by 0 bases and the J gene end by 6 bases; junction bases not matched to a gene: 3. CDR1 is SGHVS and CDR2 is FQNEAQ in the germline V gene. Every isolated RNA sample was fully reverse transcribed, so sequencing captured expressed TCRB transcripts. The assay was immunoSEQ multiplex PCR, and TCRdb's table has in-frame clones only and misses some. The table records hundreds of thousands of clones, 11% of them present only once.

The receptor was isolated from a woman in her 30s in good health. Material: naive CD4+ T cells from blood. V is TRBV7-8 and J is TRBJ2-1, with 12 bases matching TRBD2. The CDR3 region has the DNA TGTGCCAGCAGCTTAGCCCGGACTAGCGGGACCAATGAGCAGTTCTTC. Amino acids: CASSLARTSGTNEQFF.